This T cell receptor beta chain is drawn from a study of T cell responses to AZD1222 COVID-19 vaccine. This CDR3 is built from 15 residues. The germline V gene encodes CDR1 MNHEY and CDR2 SMNVEV (reference sequence). The V end was cut by 5 bases, the J end by 11 bases, with 22 bases between. As regards this clone: Its antigen is as yet unknown.

The study, taken as a whole, reports: In a largely white British group with more females than males, clonal diversity was possibly underestimated. Sampling that yielded the repertoires occurred only after the peak T cell response. Spike-wide coverage was observed for vaccine-associated CD4 TCRs, with dominant responses at 160-218 and 743-854. Receipt of two AZD1222 doses was followed by a rise in Spike-specific TCR breadth and depth.

Data came from immunoSEQ multiplex PCR; TCRdb stores just in-frame clones and leaves some out. The data hold 100,000 to 120,000 clones, with roughly 92% observed a single time. V gene TRBV27 combines with J gene TRBJ1-5; maybe TRBD1 (5 bases). This sequence originates from an adult who received the AZD1222 COVID-19 vaccine. The starting material was peripheral blood, obtained 28 days after the second AZD1222 dose. The CDR3: CASSPRGGLREAQHF. As DNA, the CDR3 is TGTGCCAGCAGTCCTAGGGGAGGTTTACGAGAGGCCCAGCATTTT.